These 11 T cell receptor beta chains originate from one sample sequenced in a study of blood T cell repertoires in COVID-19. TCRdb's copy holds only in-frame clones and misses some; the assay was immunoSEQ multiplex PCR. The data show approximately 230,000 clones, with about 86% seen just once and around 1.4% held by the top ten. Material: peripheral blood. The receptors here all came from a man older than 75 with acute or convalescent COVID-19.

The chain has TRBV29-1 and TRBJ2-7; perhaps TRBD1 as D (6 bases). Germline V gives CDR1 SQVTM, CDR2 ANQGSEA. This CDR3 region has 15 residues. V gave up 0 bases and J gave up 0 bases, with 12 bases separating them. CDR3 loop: CSVEDNTGSSYEQYF. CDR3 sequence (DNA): TGCAGCGTTGAAGATAACACAGGGAGCTCCTACGAGCAGTACTTC.

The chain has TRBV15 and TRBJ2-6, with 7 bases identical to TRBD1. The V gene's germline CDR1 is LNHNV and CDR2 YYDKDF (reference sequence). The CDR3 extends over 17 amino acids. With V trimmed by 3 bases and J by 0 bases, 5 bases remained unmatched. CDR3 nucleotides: TGTGCCACCAGCAGGTGGACAGGAACCTCTGGGGCCAACGTCCTGACTTTC. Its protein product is CATSRWTGTSGANVLTF.

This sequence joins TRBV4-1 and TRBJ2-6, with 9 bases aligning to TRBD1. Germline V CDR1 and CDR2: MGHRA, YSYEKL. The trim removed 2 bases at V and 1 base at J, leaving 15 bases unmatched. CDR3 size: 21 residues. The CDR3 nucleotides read TGCGCCAGCAGCCAAAGGGCCCCGAGGGGGACAGGGACGTCTGGGGCCAACGTCCTGACTTTC. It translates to CASSQRAPRGTGTSGANVLTF.

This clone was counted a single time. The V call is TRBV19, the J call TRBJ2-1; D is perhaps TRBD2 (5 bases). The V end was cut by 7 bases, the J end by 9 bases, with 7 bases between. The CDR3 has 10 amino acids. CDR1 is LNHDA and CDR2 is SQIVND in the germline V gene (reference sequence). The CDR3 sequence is CASTSCEQFF. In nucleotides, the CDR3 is TGTGCCAGTACTAGCTGTGAGCAGTTCTTC.

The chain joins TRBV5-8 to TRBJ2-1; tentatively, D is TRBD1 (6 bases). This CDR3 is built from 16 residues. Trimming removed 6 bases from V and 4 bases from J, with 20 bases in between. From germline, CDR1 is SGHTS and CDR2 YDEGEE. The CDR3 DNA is TGTGCCAGCATCGTGGGTTATAGACAGGTTTACAATGAGCAGTTCTTC. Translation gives CASIVGYRQVYNEQFF.

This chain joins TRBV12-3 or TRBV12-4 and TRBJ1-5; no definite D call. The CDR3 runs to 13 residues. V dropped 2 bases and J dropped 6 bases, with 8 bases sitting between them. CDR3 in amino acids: CASSLTFAQPQHF. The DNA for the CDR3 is TGTGCCAGCAGTTTAACTTTCGCTCAGCCCCAGCATTTT.

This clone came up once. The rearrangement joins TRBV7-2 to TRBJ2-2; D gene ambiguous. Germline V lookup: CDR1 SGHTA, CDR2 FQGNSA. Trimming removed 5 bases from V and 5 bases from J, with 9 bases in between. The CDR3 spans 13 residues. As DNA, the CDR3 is TGTGCCAGCAGCCCAGGTCCGACCGGGGAGCTGTTTTTT. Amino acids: CASSPGPTGELFF.

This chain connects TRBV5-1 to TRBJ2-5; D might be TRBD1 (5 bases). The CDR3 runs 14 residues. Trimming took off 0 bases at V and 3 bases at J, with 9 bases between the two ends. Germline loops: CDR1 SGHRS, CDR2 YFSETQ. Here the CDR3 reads CASSLVVREETQYF. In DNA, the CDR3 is TGCGCCAGCAGCTTGGTCGTCAGGGAAGAGACCCAGTACTTC.

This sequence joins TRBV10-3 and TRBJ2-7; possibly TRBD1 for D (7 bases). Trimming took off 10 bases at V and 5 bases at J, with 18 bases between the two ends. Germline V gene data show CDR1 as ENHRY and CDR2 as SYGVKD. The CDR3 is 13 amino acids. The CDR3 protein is CATNPAGGNEQYF. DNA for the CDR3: TGTGCCACCAACCCAGCAGGGGGGAACGAGCAGTACTTC.

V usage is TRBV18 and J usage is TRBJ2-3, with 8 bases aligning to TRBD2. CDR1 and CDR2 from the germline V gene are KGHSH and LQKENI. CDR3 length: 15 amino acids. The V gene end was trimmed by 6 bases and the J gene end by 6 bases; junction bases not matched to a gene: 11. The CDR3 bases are TGTGCCAGCTCGGACGGACTAGCTCGGGATGATACGCAGTATTTT. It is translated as CASSDGLARDDTQYF.

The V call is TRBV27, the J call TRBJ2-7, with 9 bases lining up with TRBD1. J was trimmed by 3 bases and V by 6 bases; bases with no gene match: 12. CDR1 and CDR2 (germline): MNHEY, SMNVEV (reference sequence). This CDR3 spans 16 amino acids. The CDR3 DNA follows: TGTGCCAGCAGCTCCAGCCCCGGGACAGGGAACTACGAGCAGTACTTC. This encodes CASSSSPGTGNYEQYF.